Sequencing of this T cell receptor (beta chain) was carried out in a study of T-cell memory formation after mild COVID-19. V shed 0 bases and J 7 bases; nucleotides not matched to a gene: 11. The CDR3 length is 17 residues. Looked up from germline, CDR1 is SGHRS and CDR2 is YFSETQ. Constant-segment-primed 5'RACE gave TCR alpha and TCR beta cDNA libraries with sample barcodes and UMIs. TCRdb reprocessed the 5' RACE reads with MiXCR, giving one entry per CDR3 protein. The sample contains fewer than 150,000 distinct CDR3 sequences, 17% of which appear only once. The table lists this clonotype with a few counts.

The source material was PBMCs or a T cell subset sorted from them (not recorded which). The receptor comes from a young man who had mild COVID-19 (a few samples of this study predate the infection). Cell type and time point are not known. The chain couples TRBV5-1 to TRBJ2-1, with 9 bases aligning to TRBD2. The CDR3 DNA reads as TGCGCCAGCAGCTTGGCCGGGAGCGGGGGGATGTATAATGAGCAGTTCTTC. Encoded protein: CASSLAGSGGMYNEQFF.